This T cell receptor beta chain was identified in a study of regulatory dendritic cells for organ transplantation. Sequencing was performed with immunoSEQ multiplex PCR; in TCRdb, only in-frame clones are kept and a portion is missing. The table includes 30,000 to 40,000 clones, less than 90% detected once. Regarding this clone: Its antigen is unidentified.

Study-wide findings and caveats: Memory T cells were less diverse than naive, with memory CD8+ most oligoclonal.

The specimen sequenced was naive CD4+ T cells from blood. Documented subset: CD45RA+ naive T cells. The source is a human donor in good health.

CDR3 sequence: CASSQAPRGAPSGANVLTF. The CDR3 nucleotides read TGCGCCAGCAGCCAAGCCCCCAGGGGAGCCCCCTCTGGGGCCAACGTCCTGACTTTC. This sequence joins TRBV4-1 and TRBJ2-6; TRBD1 might be the D (6 bases). V was pared by 1 base and J by 0 bases, with 16 bases between. The V gene's germline CDR1 is MGHRA and CDR2 YSYEKL. This CDR3 contains 19 residues.